Below, 18 T cell receptor beta chains from the same sample are listed, as sequenced in a study of cytomegalovirus exposure and HLA in healthy donors. PCR employed 60 Vbeta and 13 Jbeta primers. Data came from immunoSEQ multiplex PCR; TCRdb stores just in-frame clones and leaves some out. The sample has around 120,000 clones; 74% are singletons. Sequenced sample: PBMCs. The receptors derive from a man aged 50-60 years in good health and CMV-seropositive.

On this clone itself: The junction does not match germline at one end; this may be a read error. The genes are TRBV7-9 and TRBJ1-1; D is uncertain. CDR3 length equals 16 residues. Germline CDR1 is SEHNR and CDR2 is FQNEAQ (reference sequence). The CDR3 DNA sequence: TGTTCCAGCAGTCTGTCACTACACCCTCGGATCCCTGAAGCTTTCTTT. Encoded protein: CSSSLSLHPRIPEAFF.

The genes are TRBV28 and TRBJ1-5; D gene unclear. The CDR3 contains 15 residues. Germline V gene lookup returns CDR1 MDHEN and CDR2 SYDVKM. Trimming removed 6 bases at V and 0 bases at J, with 12 bases between. The CDR3 DNA follows: TGTGCCAGCAGCCTAATCGCCCCTAGCAATCAGCCCCAGCATTTT. Translated, it gives CASSLIAPSNQPQHF.

The genes are TRBV6-6 and TRBJ2-3, with 11 bases fitting TRBD1. This CDR3 has 15 residues. The germline gives CDR1 MNHNY, CDR2 SVGAGI (reference sequence). The J segment lost 7 bases and the V segment lost 4 bases, leaving 7 bases of the junction unmatched. CDR3 protein: CASSSGQGAVNTQYF. In DNA, the CDR3 is TGTGCCAGCAGTTCCGGACAGGGGGCAGTGAATACGCAGTATTTT.

V usage is TRBV4-1 and J usage is TRBJ2-5, with 10 bases that match TRBD1. V shed 0 bases, J shed 5 bases, and the junction held 12 bases outside the gene matches. This CDR3 is built from 18 residues. CDR1 and CDR2 from the germline V gene are MGHRA and YSYEKL. The CDR3 DNA follows: TGCGCCAGCAGCCAAGATCTCGAGGGGACAGGGGCTACGGAGACCCAGTACTTC. As protein: CASSQDLEGTGATETQYF.

DNA of the CDR3: TGCAGCGTTGGACATAGGAACACTGAAGCTTTCTTT. It encodes CSVGHRNTEAFF. The rearrangement joins TRBV29-1 to TRBJ1-1; D call uncertain. From germline, CDR1 is SQVTM and CDR2 ANQGSEA. This CDR3 contains 12 residues. Trimming shortened V by 4 bases and J by 1 base, and 7 bases separated the two germline ends. The whole variable domain, filled in from reference TRBV29-1 and TRBJ1-1, reads SAVISQKPSRDICQRGTSLTIQCQVDSQVTMMFWYRQQPGQSLTLIATANQGSEATYESGFVIDKFPISRPNLTFSTLTVSNMSPEDSSIYLCSVGHRNTEAFFGQGTRLTVV.

The gene calls are TRBV11-2 and TRBJ2-2, with D perhaps TRBD2 (5 bases). CDR3 length equals 18 residues. V was shortened by 5 bases and J by 0 bases, with 19 bases between the two germline ends. Germline loops: CDR1 SGHAT, CDR2 FQNNGV. DNA of the CDR3: TGTGCCAGCAGCCCCCTTTGGAGGTCGCACGCGAACACCGGGGAGCTGTTTTTT. It translates to CASSPLWRSHANTGELFF.

In this sample, this clone turned up a few times. The chain uses TRBV5-4 and TRBJ1-1, with D possibly being TRBD1 (6 bases). This CDR3 region has 16 residues. Germline V CDR1 and CDR2: SGHNT, YYREEE (reference sequence). Trimming pared 4 bases from V and 5 bases from J, leaving 21 bases between. CDR3 nucleotide sequence: TGTGCCAGCAGCCGGAAGGGAGGGGGTTATAGTACTGAAGCTTTCTTT. This sequence encodes CASSRKGGGYSTEAFF.

This clone came up once. This sequence joins TRBV19 and TRBJ1-4; no clear D gene. CDR3 length equals 16 residues. Trimming took 3 bases from V and 7 from J, leaving 18 bases between them. CDR1 LNHDA and CDR2 SQIVND come from the germline V gene (reference sequence). The CDR3 protein is CASSIGGAGTGEKLFF. Here the CDR3 DNA reads TGTGCCAGTAGTATCGGAGGTGCAGGAACGGGTGAAAAACTGTTTTTT.

The chain carries TRBV10-3 and TRBJ2-7; 11 bases line up with TRBD2. V gave up 3 bases and J gave up 7 bases; unmatched junction bases: 11. The CDR3 runs to 16 residues. The germline CDR1 and CDR2 sequences are ENHRY and SYGVKD. CDR3 residues: CAISELAGVLFIEQYF. The DNA of the CDR3 is TGTGCCATCAGTGAACTAGCGGGGGTTCTCTTTATAGAGCAGTACTTC.

This chain links TRBV30 with TRBJ2-7; D might be TRBD2 (6 bases). Germline V lookup: CDR1 GTSNPN, CDR2 SVGIG (reference sequence). V shed 2 bases and J shed 6 bases, with 20 bases lying between them. The CDR3 is made up of 15 amino acids. CDR3 nucleotide sequence: TGTGCCTGGAGTCCGCGGGGCAGGGCTCTCTTCGAGCAGTACTTC. Protein sequence: CAWSPRGRALFEQYF.

The V call is TRBV14, the J call TRBJ2-7; no definite D call. Germline loops: CDR1 SGHDN, CDR2 FVKESK. Trimming cost V 2 bases and J 2 bases, with 13 bases left between them. This CDR3 is built from 15 residues. CDR3 loop: CASSQPLTFPYEQYF. The CDR3 DNA is TGTGCCAGCAGCCAACCCTTAACTTTCCCCTACGAGCAGTACTTC.

This clone was counted only a few times. The V and J genes are TRBV5-4 and TRBJ2-1, with D perhaps matching TRBD2 (6 bases). Trimming left V 5 bases short and J 4 bases short, with 16 bases between. The CDR3 totals 15 residues. Germline assignment: CDR1 SGHNT and CDR2 YYREEE (reference sequence). The CDR3 DNA is TGTGCCAGCAGTCTGGGACTTGACGTTTACAATGAGCAGTTCTTC. Residues: CASSLGLDVYNEQFF.

The chain couples TRBV9 to TRBJ2-6, with 8 bases that match TRBD1. The CDR3 has 19 residues. V dropped 3 bases and J dropped 1; count of bases not matched to a gene: 12. The germline gives CDR1 SGDLS, CDR2 YYNGEE. CDR3 region: CASSDHSGGLWSGANVLTF. The DNA for the CDR3 is TGTGCCAGCAGCGACCACTCAGGGGGCTTATGGTCTGGGGCCAACGTCCTGACTTTC.

The CDR3 is CASSLRGNFYEQYF. In DNA, the CDR3 is TGTGCCAGCAGCTTAAGGGGGAATTTCTACGAGCAGTACTTC. This rearrangement joins TRBV11-1 to TRBJ2-7, with D perhaps TRBD1 (6 bases). V dropped 2 bases and J dropped 3 bases, with 11 bases sitting between them. The CDR3 sequence is 14 residues long. Germline lookup yields CDR1 SGHAT and CDR2 FQDESV (reference sequence).

Only one count was recorded for this clone. The gene calls are TRBV6-1 and TRBJ2-7; possible D gene TRBD1, 6 bases. Germline CDR1 MNHNS, CDR2 SASEGT. CDR3 length equals 14 residues. Trimming left V 8 bases short and J 3 bases short, with 17 bases between. As DNA, the CDR3 is TGTGCCAGCCAAAGACAGGATTCCTACTACGAGCAGTACTTC. Translation: CASQRQDSYYEQYF.

The rearrangement joins TRBV10-1 to TRBJ2-2, with D maybe TRBD1 (6 bases). V lost 0 bases to trimming and J lost 5 bases, with 16 bases between them. The CDR3 has 17 residues. The V gene's germline CDR1 is WNHNN and CDR2 SYGVQD (reference sequence). The CDR3 bases are TGCGCCAGCAGTGAGTCTCGGGGCAGGGGTCTAACCGGGGAGCTGTTTTTT. The encoded protein is CASSESRGRGLTGELFF.

V is TRBV10-1 and J is TRBJ1-5, with 10 bases that match TRBD1. The CDR3 is 16 residues long. V shed 0 bases and J 3 bases; nucleotides not matched to a gene: 2. Per germline, CDR1 WNHNN and CDR2 SYGVQD (reference sequence). The CDR3 bases are TGCGCCAGCAGTGAGTCGACAGGGGGCATCAATCAGCCCCAGCATTTT. This codes for CASSESTGGINQPQHF.

The chain is built from TRBV29-1 and TRBJ2-7; D uncertain. The CDR3 covers 13 residues. Deletions cut 2 bases from V and 0 bases from J, with 8 bases between. CDR1 and CDR2 from the germline V gene are SQVTM and ANQGSEA. In DNA, the CDR3 is TGCAGCGTTGAACATCGGAGCTCCTACGAGCAGTACTTC. This codes for CSVEHRSSYEQYF.